The rows below give T cell receptor beta chains drawn from one sample of a study of CD8+ T cells in alopecia areata. Profiling relied on immunoSEQ multiplex PCR, and the TCRdb table lists in-frame clones only, not all of them. The sample lists around 160,000 clones; 47% were seen once. Sequences were obtained from CD4+ T cells sorted from blood. The receptors shown here come from a human donor with alopecia areata. CDR3s include the opening cysteine and the closing phenylalanine or tryptophan. The D gene is left open where the match is weak. The size entry is marked missing in some rows and otherwise reads once, few, many or a size class.

>TRBJ2-1|TRBV29-1|.|.
TGCAGCGTTGTTCGGAGTTTCAATGAGCAGTTCTTC
CSVVRSFNEQFF
>TRBJ1-5|TRBV27|TRBD1|.
TGTGCCAGCAGGGCAACGACAGGGGGCAGACAGCCCCAGCATTTT
CASRATTGGRQPQHF
>TRBJ2-5|TRBV4-1|.|.
TGCGCCAGCAGCCCCTCGCCGGGACCGCCCCAAGAGACCCAGTACTTC
CASSPSPGPPQETQYF
>TRBJ2-2|TRBV7-8|.|few
TGTGCCAGCAGCTTCGAGACCACCGGGGAGCTGTTTTTT
CASSFETTGELFF
>TRBJ2-7|TRBV5-1|.|few
TGCGCCAGCAGCTTGTTGTCTCACGCGTTGGATTACGAGCAGTACTTC
CASSLLSHALDYEQYF
>TRBJ1-4|TRBV29-1|.|once
TGCAGCGTTGAACCCACACGAGGGGAAAAACTGTTTTTT
CSVEPTRGEKLFF
>TRBJ1-1|TRBV28|.|.
TGTGCCAGCAGTTCGGGAACTGAAGCTTTCTTT
CASSSGTEAFF
>TRBJ2-5|TRBV27|.|.
TGTGCCAGCAGTTTTCGCTCAGGGGACATCCAAGAGACCCAGTACTTC
CASSFRSGDIQETQYF
>TRBJ2-2|TRBV7-2|.|few
TGTGCCAGCAGGCAGGGGGGAGCGGTTCCCGGGGAGCTGTTTTTT
CASRQGGAVPGELFF
>TRBJ2-7|TRBV7-8|.|.
TGTGCCAGCAGCTTGGATTTGGGCAGCGCTCGCCCGTACTTC
CASSLDLGSARPYF
>TRBJ1-2|TRBV5-1|TRBD1|.
TGCGCCAGCAGCTCGGACAGGGTCGGCTATGGCTACACCTTC
CASSSDRVGYGYTF
>TRBJ2-3|TRBV4-1|TRBD2|.
TGCGCCAGCAGCCAAGATGGGAGGGCAGATACGCAGTATTTT
CASSQDGRADTQYF
>TRBJ2-1|TRBV2|TRBD2|.
TGTGCCAGCAAACCGGGACTAGCGGACAATGAGCAGTTCTTC
CASKPGLADNEQFF
>TRBJ2-7|TRBV7-9|.|.
TGTGCCAGCAGTCCTCCCTTGGGGACGCCTAGCTCCGAGCAGTACTTC
CASSPPLGTPSSEQYF
>TRBJ1-2|TRBV28|.|.
TGTGCCAGCAGTTCGACAGGCCGCGGCGATGGCTACACCTTC
CASSSTGRGDGYTF
>TRBJ2-5|TRBV9|.|.
TGTGCCAGCAGCGCTAGCGTTCGGGAGACCCAGTACTTC
CASSASVRETQYF
>TRBJ2-7|TRBV7-9|TRBD1|.
TGTGCCAGCAGCCCACCGGGACAGGGGTTTGGGGAGCAGTACTTC
CASSPPGQGFGEQYF
>TRBJ2-5|TRBV5-1|.|.
TGCGCCAGCAGCAATAATCATCTCGGAGGACAAGAGACCCAGTACTTC
CASSNNHLGGQETQYF
>TRBJ2-1|TRBV5-1|.|.
TGCGCCAGCAGCAGATCTAGCTACAATGAGCAGTTCTTC
CASSRSSYNEQFF
>TRBJ2-7|TRBV15|TRBD1|.
TGTGCCACCAGCAGAGGGACAGGCCCCTACGAGCAGTACTTC
CATSRGTGPYEQYF
>TRBJ2-5|TRBV6-5|.|once
TGTGCCAGCAGTACAAGGGTTTCTAGCCAAGAGACCCAGTACTTC
CASSTRVSSQETQYF
>TRBJ1-1|TRBV29-1|.|.
TGCAGCGTTGGAGGGGCTGAAGCTTTCTTT
CSVGGAEAFF
>TRBJ2-5|TRBV7-2|.|.
TGTGCCAGCAGCTTGGGAGGTCAAGAGACCCAGTACTTC
CASSLGGQETQYF
>TRBJ2-1|TRBV4-1|TRBD2|.
TGCGCCAGCAGCCAAGCCGGGACTAGCGGGTTCCATGAGCAGTTCTTC
CASSQAGTSGFHEQFF
>TRBJ2-5|TRBV27|TRBD2|.
TGTGCCAGCAGTACCCAGTCGGGGGGACAAGAGACCCAGTACTTC
CASSTQSGGQETQYF
>TRBJ2-7|TRBV30|.|.
TGTGCCTGGAGTGTAGGCGGAGCGTACTACGAGCAGTACTTC
CAWSVGGAYYEQYF
>TRBJ2-1|TRBV5-6|TRBD1|once
TGTGCCAGCAGCTTGGGACAGGGTGTCCCTTTTTACAATGAGCGGTTCTTC
CASSLGQGVPFYNERFF
>TRBJ2-3|TRBV15|.|.
TGTGCCACCAGCAGAGGAGGGAACGGAGATACGCAGTATTTT
CATSRGGNGDTQYF
>TRBJ2-4|TRBV28|.|few
TGTGCCAGCAGTTACCACAGGGCCAAAAACATTCAGTACTTC
CASSYHRAKNIQYF
>TRBJ2-5|TRBV2|TRBD1|.
TGTGCCAGTCCCGGGACAGGAACACCAAGAGAGACCCAGTACTTC
CASPGTGTPRETQYF
>TRBJ2-7|TRBV27|.|.
TGTGCCAGCAGTTTAAGGGGCCCGACCTACGAGCAGTACTTC
CASSLRGPTYEQYF
>TRBJ1-2|TRBV29-1|TRBD1|.
TGCAGCGTTGACGGTCGGGACAGGGGCTACACCTTC
CSVDGRDRGYTF
>TRBJ2-1|TRBV11-2|.|.
TGTGCCAGCAGCTTAGCTTCGACTTTCAATGAGCAGTTCTTC
CASSLASTFNEQFF
>TRBJ2-1|TRBV29-1|.|.
TGCAGCGTTGAGTCCCTAGCCAACTACAATGAGCAGTTCTTC
CSVESLANYNEQFF
>TRBJ2-5|TRBV29-1|.|.
TGCAGCGTCCTCGGGCCCGAAGAGACCCAGTACTTC
CSVLGPEETQYF
>TRBJ2-1|TRBV4-1|TRBD2|once
TGCGCCAGCAGCCATACCGGACTAGACCTCTACAATGAGCAGTTCTTC
CASSHTGLDLYNEQFF
>TRBJ1-2|TRBV4-1|.|.
TGCGCCAGCAGCCAAGAGGGGGCAGCTAACTATGGCTACACCTTC
CASSQEGAANYGYTF
>TRBJ2-7|TRBV5-1|.|few
TGCGCCAGCAGCTCCCATGGCGGCCCCTCTACAGAGCTCTACGAGCAGTACTTC
CASSSHGGPSTELYEQYF
>TRBJ1-1|TRBV18|.|many
TGTGCCAGCTCAACCCCCCAGGACACTGAAGCTTTCTTT
CASSTPQDTEAFF
>TRBJ2-7|TRBV7-9|TRBD2|few
TGTGCCTCCCAGAAGCGGGAGTTATCCTACGAGCAGTACTTC
CASQKRELSYEQYF
>TRBJ1-1|TRBV6-5|.|.
TGTGCCAGCTTTGCCCCCGGGATCGCTGAAGCTTTCTTT
CASFAPGIAEAFF
>TRBJ2-7|TRBV29-1|.|few
TGCAGCGTGAGAGGTGCAGGGGGAGGCGAGCAGTACTTC
CSVRGAGGGEQYF
>TRBJ2-6|TRBV6-6|TRBD1|.
TGTGCCAGCATACCACAGGGGGCGCTTTTGGCCAACGTCCTGACTTTC
CASIPQGALLANVLTF
>TRBJ2-1|TRBV27|.|.
TGTGCCAGCAGTTTAAGGGACTCGTACTGGAATGAGCAGTTCTTC
CASSLRDSYWNEQFF
>TRBJ2-1|TRBV7-3|.|.
TGTGCCAGCAGCTTAAGCCGCTCCTACAATGAGCAGTTCTTC
CASSLSRSYNEQFF
>TRBJ2-5|TRBV11-2|.|.
TGTGCCAGCAGCTCCCACAAACTGGCAGGGAGGCCCCACCAAGAGACCCAGTACTTC
CASSSHKLAGRPHQETQYF
>TRBJ1-1|TRBV15|.|few
TGTGCCACCAGCAGGGGACGGGCCGCGGGCACTGAAGCTTTCTTT
CATSRGRAAGTEAFF
>TRBJ1-5|TRBV6-5|.|.
TGTGCCAGCCAGGCGGGCGGCAATCAGCCCCAGCATTTT
CASQAGGNQPQHF